Sequencing of this TCR beta chain was carried out in a study of blood T cell repertoires in COVID-19. Study details: COVID-19 samples, acute and convalescent, were from the United States, Italy and Spain. In each case, the material was cDNA or gDNA derived from T cells, B-cell-depleted T cells, or PBMCs.

In the original analysis: How many nucleated cells were present was estimated from reference gene primer amplification. The protocol was immunoSEQ multiplex PCR, while the TCRdb copy is restricted to in-frame clones and leaves out a portion. That table gives V, J and clone size, and the DNA gave D and trimming. The sample consists of around 300,000 clones, 86% of them appearing once. The CDR3 sequence is 13 residues long. The V gene's germline CDR1 is MNHEY and CDR2 SVGAGI. With 6 bases clipped from V and 6 bases from J, the junction kept 4 bases outside the gene matches. Sequenced material: peripheral blood. The TCR was taken from a woman in her thirties who had recovered from COVID-19. V is TRBV6-5 and J is TRBJ1-2; 10 positions match TRBD1. CDR3 loop: CASRRQGADGYTF. CDR3 bases: TGTGCCAGCAGAAGACAGGGGGCGGATGGCTACACCTTC.